Below, one TCR beta chain is given with its context. These data originate in a study of blood T cell repertoires in COVID-19. This CDR3 has 15 residues. CDR1 is SGHTA, CDR2 FQGNSA, per germline. The germline V and J ends were trimmed by 1 base and 10 bases, with 14 bases remaining between them. The authors' processing: The authors estimated nucleated cell counts from reference gene primer amplification. Sequencing was performed with immunoSEQ multiplex PCR; in TCRdb, only in-frame clones are kept and a portion is missing. The DNA gave D and trimming, while V, J and clone size come from that table. The sample yields around 300,000 clones, roughly 89% seen once.

The sequenced material came from PBMCs or T cells enriched from blood (not recorded which). This sequence originates from a woman between 55 and 75 years old who had recovered from COVID-19. This chain joins TRBV7-2 and TRBJ1-6, with D uncertain. The CDR3 spells CASSLVSGRGSPLHF. CDR3 bases: TGTGCCAGCAGCTTAGTCTCAGGCCGGGGATCACCCCTCCACTTT.